The rows below give T cell receptor beta chains drawn from one sample of a study of blood T cell repertoires in COVID-19. TCRdb's table, derived via immunoSEQ multiplex PCR, lists solely in-frame clones and lacks some. Seen here are 150,000 to 200,000 clones, around 80% observed once, and the top ten hold approximately 11%. Sequencing was performed on PBMCs or T cells enriched from blood (not recorded which). Receptors originate from a man aged 50-59 years who had recovered from COVID-19. CDR3s include the opening cysteine and the closing phenylalanine or tryptophan. Each record gives: V gene, J gene, D gene, clone size, CDR3 protein, CDR3 DNA. D genes are given only for firm matches. Part of the rows lack a size; the others show once, few, many or a class for expanded clones.

TRBV9	TRBJ1-1	TRBD1	NA	CASSVEGAGTEAFF	TGTGCCAGCAGCGTAGAGGGGGCTGGCACTGAAGCTTTCTTT
TRBV12-3/TRBV12-4	TRBJ1-2	NA	NA	CASTPAGLGYTF	TGTGCCAGCACCCCGGCGGGGCTTGGCTACACCTTC
TRBV6-5	TRBJ1-2	NA	NA	CASSYSANYGYTF	TGTGCCAGCAGTTACTCCGCTAACTATGGCTACACCTTC
TRBV7-2	TRBJ1-2	NA	NA	CASSLGRGSDGYTF	TGTGCCAGCAGCTTAGGTCGGGGAAGCGATGGCTACACCTTC
TRBV19	TRBJ2-5	TRBD1	NA	CASRAGTGPGGTQYF	TGTGCCAGTAGAGCCGGGACAGGCCCTGGGGGGACCCAGTACTTC
TRBV1	TRBJ2-3	NA	NA	CTSSQTRTGAGDTQYF	TGCACCAGCAGCCAAACCCGGACAGGGGCAGGGGATACGCAGTATTTT
TRBV5-1	TRBJ2-3	TRBD2	NA	CASSRDSPTSGPGDTQYF	TGCGCCAGCAGCCGGGACAGTCCGACTAGCGGCCCGGGGGATACGCAGTATTTT
TRBV19	TRBJ1-6	TRBD1	NA	CASSTARQGINSPLHF	TGTGCCAGTAGTACCGCAAGACAGGGAATAAATTCACCCCTCCACTTT
TRBV28	TRBJ1-2	TRBD1	once	CASLQGARGYTF	TGTGCCAGTCTACAGGGGGCGCGCGGCTACACCTTC
TRBV27	TRBJ2-1	NA	NA	CASKEGMADEQFF	TGTGCCAGCAAGGAGGGGATGGCTGATGAGCAGTTCTTC
TRBV12-3/TRBV12-4	TRBJ2-7	TRBD2	NA	CASSASGGEQYF	TGTGCCAGCAGTGCGTCGGGGGGCGAGCAGTACTTC
TRBV19	TRBJ1-5	TRBD1	NA	CASSIATGTGNQPQHF	TGTGCCAGTAGTATTGCTACCGGGACAGGGAATCAGCCCCAGCATTTT
TRBV6-2/TRBV6-3	TRBJ1-3	NA	NA	CASSFPGYGNTIYF	TGTGCCAGCAGTTTCCCAGGGTATGGAAACACCATATATTTT
TRBV6-4	TRBJ2-1	NA	NA	CASSDFSGSSYNEQFF	TGTGCCAGCAGTGACTTTTCCGGGAGCTCCTACAATGAGCAGTTCTTC
TRBV7-8	TRBJ1-5	NA	once	CASSGTGARNQPQHF	TGTGCCAGCAGCGGCACAGGCGCACGCAATCAGCCCCAGCATTTT
TRBV7-3	TRBJ2-3	NA	NA	CASSLSRVASITDTQYF	TGTGCCAGCAGCCTATCTAGGGTAGCGAGTATCACAGATACGCAGTATTTT
TRBV11-3	TRBJ2-7	TRBD1	NA	CASSEGQGAYEQYF	TGTGCCAGCAGCGAGGGTCAGGGGGCCTACGAGCAGTACTTC
TRBV19	TRBJ1-1	NA	NA	CASSIDRVNTEAFF	TGTGCCAGTAGTATAGACAGGGTGAACACTGAAGCTTTCTTT
TRBV28	TRBJ2-3	NA	NA	CASSFRDTQYF	TGTGCCAGCAGTTTCAGAGATACGCAGTATTTT
TRBV5-6	TRBJ2-7	TRBD2	NA	CAPGTSGPSYEQYF	TGTGCTCCAGGGACTAGCGGGCCCTCCTACGAGCAGTACTTC
TRBV6-1	TRBJ1-5	NA	NA	CASSDRGRGQPQHF	TGTGCCAGCAGTGACAGGGGAAGGGGGCAGCCCCAGCATTTT
TRBV7-9	TRBJ1-2	TRBD1	NA	CASSSPTGGYGYTF	TGTGCCAGCAGCTCTCCGACAGGGGGGTATGGCTACACCTTC
TRBV5-4	TRBJ2-2	NA	NA	CASSLFGRGAGELFF	TGTGCCAGCAGCTTGTTTGGCAGGGGGGCCGGGGAGCTGTTTTTT
TRBV5-4	TRBJ1-2	NA	few	CASTNPQGRDQHGYTF	TGTGCCAGCACCAACCCCCAGGGCAGGGATCAACATGGCTACACCTTC
TRBV3-1/TRBV3-2	TRBJ2-3	NA	few	CASSDGLRGPLRDTQYF	TGTGCCAGCAGCGACGGCTTGAGAGGCCCGCTCAGAGATACGCAGTATTTT
TRBV14	TRBJ2-2	TRBD1	few	CASSPGTGGTGELFF	TGTGCCAGCAGCCCCGGGACAGGGGGCACCGGGGAGCTGTTTTTT
TRBV7-6	TRBJ1-1	TRBD1	NA	CASSVLTGGNTEAFF	TGTGCCAGCAGCGTATTGACAGGGGGCAATACTGAAGCTTTCTTT
TRBV19	TRBJ1-5	NA	NA	CASSPRQDRSDPQHF	TGTGCCAGTAGTCCCCGCCAGGACAGAAGCGATCCCCAGCATTTT
TRBV2	TRBJ1-4	TRBD1	once	CASRTRDRGEKLFF	TGTGCCAGCAGGACGCGGGACAGGGGTGAAAAACTGTTTTTT
TRBV27	TRBJ2-7	TRBD1	NA	CASSAKTGASYEQYF	TGTGCCAGCTCCGCTAAGACAGGGGCCTCCTACGAGCAGTACTTC
TRBV7-2	TRBJ1-5	TRBD1	NA	CASSPTGARNQPQHF	TGTGCCAGCAGCCCGACAGGGGCTCGCAATCAGCCCCAGCATTTT
TRBV3-1/TRBV3-2	TRBJ1-6	NA	NA	CASSRGGSYHSPLHF	TGTGCCAGCAGCCGCGGGGGCAGTTATCACTCACCCCTCCACTTT
TRBV11-3	TRBJ2-7	NA	NA	CASSSHSGEQYF	TGTGCCAGCAGCTCCCATAGCGGAGAGCAGTACTTC
TRBV5-4	TRBJ1-1	NA	NA	CASSPTGNTEAFF	TGTGCCAGCAGCCCCACAGGGAACACTGAAGCTTTCTTT
TRBV28	TRBJ2-7	TRBD2	once	CASRRTSGGNSPTSYEQYF	TGTGCCAGCAGGCGAACTAGCGGGGGAAACAGCCCTACTTCCTACGAGCAGTACTTC
TRBV7-6	TRBJ1-4	NA	NA	CASSLGQGLNEKLFF	TGTGCCAGCAGCTTGGGCCAGGGGCTTAATGAAAAACTGTTTTTT